These T cell receptor beta chains were read from a single sample in a study of CD8 T cells in Susac syndrome. One entry per CDR3 protein results from TCRdb running MiXCR on the immunoSEQ multiplex PCR reads. Of about 100,000 distinct CDR3 sequences listed, over 80% are singletons. The sample taken for sequencing was CD8+ T cells from PBMCs. The receptor source for this set is a human donor in good health. Both conserved end residues are part of each CDR3. A D gene is named only where the DNA matches it firmly. Size tells how often a clone was seen (once, few, many) or the class of an expanded clone, and some rows leave it out.

>NA|TRBV20-1|TRBJ1-6|NA
TGCAGTGCTAGTACGAACGAGGGGTCACCCCTCCACTTT
CSASTNEGSPLHF
>NA|TRBV4-2|TRBJ1-5|NA
TGTGCCAGCAGCCCGAACGAGGTATCAGGTCAGCCCCAGCATTTT
CASSPNEVSGQPQHF
>NA|TRBV2|TRBJ1-1|NA
TGTGCCAGCGGGTATCCAGAAGCTTTCTTT
CASGYPEAFF
>NA|TRBV4-1|TRBJ1-1|NA
TGCGCCAGCAGCCGACCGGGACTGACGAACACTGAAGCTTTCTTT
CASSRPGLTNTEAFF
>NA|TRBV7-6|TRBJ2-7|NA
TGTGCCAGCAGCTTACTAGGGGAGTTGGGCTACGAGCAGTACTTC
CASSLLGELGYEQYF
>NA|TRBV4-1|TRBJ2-1|TRBD1
TGCGCCAGCAGCCAAGATTGGGGACAGGTTAGGAATGAGCAGTTCTTC
CASSQDWGQVRNEQFF
>NA|TRBV7-6|TRBJ2-3|TRBD2
TGTGCCAGCAGCTCCAGTAGCGGGGGGGCGGATACGCAGTATTTT
CASSSSSGGADTQYF
>NA|TRBV5-6|TRBJ1-5|NA
TGTGCCAGCAGCTGGGGACGGCAGCCCCAGCATTTT
CASSWGRQPQHF
>NA|TRBV7-9|TRBJ2-3|NA
TGTGCCAGCAGCTTATGGTCTCCTACGCAGTATTTT
CASSLWSPTQYF
>NA|TRBV2|TRBJ1-2|NA
TGTGCCAGCAGTAGACAGTATGGCTACACCTTC
CASSRQYGYTF
>NA|TRBV6-2/TRBV6-3|TRBJ2-3|NA
TGTGCCAGCAGTCAGATGGAGGCTAGCACAGATACGCAGTATTTT
CASSQMEASTDTQYF
>NA|TRBV6-2/TRBV6-3|TRBJ2-3|NA
TGTGCCAGCAGTTACGTGCGAGATACGCAGTATTTT
CASSYVRDTQYF
>NA|TRBV20-1|TRBJ1-5|NA
TGCAGTGCTGGGGACCTGGGAGGGAAGCACCAGCCCCAGCATTTT
CSAGDLGGKHQPQHF
>NA|TRBV2|TRBJ1-2|TRBD1
TGTGCCATGGACAGGGGCACAGGAGACTATGGCTACACCTTC
CAMDRGTGDYGYTF
>once|TRBV20-1|TRBJ1-4|NA
TGCAGTGCTAGAGATGTGGCGGGGATTAATGAAAAACTGTTTTTT
CSARDVAGINEKLFF
>NA|TRBV29-1|TRBJ2-7|TRBD2
TGCAGCGTTGAAGGGGAGGGCGCCTACGAGCAGTACTTC
CSVEGEGAYEQYF
>few|TRBV6-5|TRBJ2-2|NA
TGTGCCAGCAGCCGGGGGTCCGGGGAGCTGTTTTTT
CASSRGSGELFF
>NA|TRBV28|TRBJ2-7|TRBD2
TGTGCCAGCAGTCCGGGACTAGCGGGGGGCGTCTACGAGCAGTACTTC
CASSPGLAGGVYEQYF
>NA|TRBV7-8|TRBJ2-7|NA
TGTGCCAGCAGCTCAACTCTGGGCTACGAGCAGTACTTC
CASSSTLGYEQYF
>NA|TRBV5-4|TRBJ2-5|TRBD2
TGTGCCAGCAGCCCGGGAGGGGGGGGCCTGGAGACCCAGTACTTC
CASSPGGGGLETQYF
>NA|TRBV6-5|TRBJ2-2|NA
TGTGCCAGCAGTTACCGGGGGACCGGGGAGCTGTTTTTT
CASSYRGTGELFF
>NA|TRBV12-3/TRBV12-4|TRBJ1-2|TRBD1
TGTGCCAGCACCTTTTCCGACAGGGAGCAAGGCTACACCTTC
CASTFSDREQGYTF
>NA|TRBV3-1|TRBJ2-3|TRBD2
TGTGCCAGCCGACTAGCGGGGGGGTCCCGCACAGATACGCAGTATTTT
CASRLAGGSRTDTQYF
>NA|TRBV14|TRBJ2-2|TRBD2
TGTGCCAGCAGCCGAGGACTAGCGGGGGGCTACCGCGCCACCGGGGAGCTGTTTTTT
CASSRGLAGGYRATGELFF
>NA|TRBV6-5|TRBJ2-1|NA
TGTGCCAGCAGTTACTCGATAGGCTTCCCTGGCAATGAGCAGTTCTTC
CASSYSIGFPGNEQFF
>NA|TRBV6-5|TRBJ2-7|NA
TGTGCCAGCAGTTACTCAATGGCAGGGGAGTTTCACGAGCAGTACTTC
CASSYSMAGEFHEQYF
>NA|TRBV7-9|TRBJ2-5|NA
TGTGCCAGCAGCTGGACAGTCCAAGAGACCCAGTACTTC
CASSWTVQETQYF
>once|TRBV4-1|TRBJ2-1|NA
TGCGCCAGCAGCCAAGTAGGACAGACCTACAATGAGCAGTTCTTC
CASSQVGQTYNEQFF
>NA|TRBV29-1|TRBJ1-1|NA
TGCAGCGTTCTGGGGGGAGCGAACACTGAAGCTTTCTTT
CSVLGGANTEAFF
>NA|TRBV12-3/TRBV12-4|TRBJ1-1|TRBD1
TGTGCCAGCAGGAGACAGGGCCGGAACACTGAAGCTTTCTTT
CASRRQGRNTEAFF
>NA|TRBV27|TRBJ1-3|NA
TGTGCCAGCAGTTTATCCATAAAGGCTGAAAACACCATATATTTT
CASSLSIKAENTIYF
>NA|TRBV12-3/TRBV12-4|TRBJ2-1|TRBD1
TGTGCCAGCAGTGCCGGGACAGGGGGCGTTATCAATGAGCAGTTCTTC
CASSAGTGGVINEQFF
>NA|TRBV12-2|TRBJ1-2|NA
TGTGCAAGTCGTACGACCGGACAGTATAACTATGGCTACACCTTC
CASRTTGQYNYGYTF
>once|TRBV5-6|TRBJ2-7|NA
TGTGCCAGCAGCTGGGCTTGGGGGAACTACGAGCAGTACTTC
CASSWAWGNYEQYF
>NA|TRBV7-2|TRBJ2-1|NA
TGTGCCAGCAGCCCCATAGGGTATGAGCAGTTCTTC
CASSPIGYEQFF
>NA|TRBV6-5|TRBJ2-2|NA
TGTGCCAGCAGTTATCGCCTCCAGAACACCGGGGAGCTGTTTTTT
CASSYRLQNTGELFF
>NA|TRBV4-2|TRBJ1-6|NA
TGTGCCAGCAGCCAAGGGGGCGATAATTCACCCCTCCACTTT
CASSQGGDNSPLHF
>NA|TRBV11-2|TRBJ2-1|NA
TGTGCCAGCAGCGTGACCGATGTAGCCAATGAGCAGTTCTTC
CASSVTDVANEQFF
>NA|TRBV7-9|TRBJ1-2|NA
TGTGCCAGCAGCTCGGGGAGGAGCCCCTCCTATGGCTACACCTTC
CASSSGRSPSYGYTF
>NA|TRBV29-1|TRBJ1-1|NA
TGCAGCGTTGTGCCAGATGATTCGAACACTGAAGCTTTCTTT
CSVVPDDSNTEAFF
>NA|TRBV7-9|TRBJ2-1|NA
TGTGCCAGCAGCCCGGGAGAGTACAATGAGCAGTTCTTC
CASSPGEYNEQFF
>NA|TRBV6-1|TRBJ2-6|TRBD2
TGTGCCAGCACACACCGGGCCGGGGGGGAAACTGGGGCCAACGTCCTGACTTTC
CASTHRAGGETGANVLTF
>NA|TRBV6-5|TRBJ1-2|NA
TGTGCCAGCAGCGGTGGACGGCTTAACTATGGCTACACCTTC
CASSGGRLNYGYTF
>NA|TRBV9|TRBJ2-1|TRBD2
TGTGCCAGCAGCCCTTGGACTAGCGGAGGCAATGAGCAGTTCTTC
CASSPWTSGGNEQFF
>NA|TRBV6-5|TRBJ2-5|TRBD2
TGTGCCAGCAGTTCCGGCGGGGGGAGCCAAGAGACCCAGTACTTC
CASSSGGGSQETQYF
>NA|TRBV7-9|TRBJ1-1|NA
TGTGCCAGCAGCTCAGAGACAGGCGTGAACACTGAAGCTTTCTTT
CASSSETGVNTEAFF
>NA|TRBV7-8|TRBJ2-5|NA
TGTGCCAGCAGCTTCCAGGGGAGCGCGGAGACCCAGTACTTC
CASSFQGSAETQYF
>NA|TRBV4-1|TRBJ2-7|NA
TGCGCCAGCAGCCAAGTCGACAGCTTTACAGCCTCCTACGAGCAGTACTTC
CASSQVDSFTASYEQYF
>NA|TRBV7-9|TRBJ1-5|TRBD1
TGTGCCAGCAGCTTAGAGGTGGGACAGGGGTTGGAACATCAGCCCCAGCATTTT
CASSLEVGQGLEHQPQHF
>once|TRBV9|TRBJ2-7|NA
TGTGCCAGCAGCGTAGAGGAGGGGATCTCCTACGAGCAGTACTTC
CASSVEEGISYEQYF
>once|TRBV29-1|TRBJ1-1|TRBD1
TGCAGCGAGTCGACAGGGTGGAACACTGAAGCTTTCTTT
CSESTGWNTEAFF